Listed below are T cell receptor beta chains from one sample, sequenced in a study of cytomegalovirus exposure and HLA in healthy donors. Profiled with immunoSEQ multiplex PCR; TCRdb holds only in-frame clones, not every one. The sample holds 160,000 or so clones; around 80% are singletons and the top ten take around 6%. The sequencing input was PBMCs. The receptors were sampled from a man aged 35-49 years in good health and CMV-seronegative. CDR3s include the opening cysteine and the closing phenylalanine or tryptophan.

>TRBJ1-4|TRBV19
CASSMQGATNEKLFF
>TRBJ2-7|TRBV4-3
CASSQGRGPTYEQYF
>TRBJ1-5|TRBV27
CASSRAGRGRVEQPQHF
>TRBJ2-1|TRBV29-1
CSALDLRLSREQFF
>TRBJ1-1|TRBV7-9
CASSLQTGGTEAFF
>TRBJ2-3|TRBV4-3
CASSLAGGLTDTQYF
>TRBJ2-3|TRBV7-9
CASSLIWAGITDTQYF
>TRBJ2-7|TRBV30
CAWSVLGGRSSYEQYF
>TRBJ1-4|TRBV5-4
CASSLRDRGESNEKLFF
>TRBJ2-7|TRBV4-1
CASTGTAYEQYF
>TRBJ2-3|TRBV4-3
CASSQGSGRSTDTQYF
>TRBJ1-2|TRBV19
CASSFPGHSNYGYTF
>TRBJ2-7|TRBV6-6
CASSQGQGVSYEQYF
>TRBJ2-1|TRBV7-8
CASRLAVQAPEQFF
>TRBJ1-4|TRBV29-1
CSVGVNHGEKLFF
>TRBJ2-7|TRBV7-3
CASSLLARVEQYF
>TRBJ2-3|TRBV5-5
CASSGSGGASTDTQYF
>TRBJ2-7|TRBV20-1
CSASLAHEQYF
>TRBJ1-1|TRBV27
CASSFLTGSLNTEAFF
>TRBJ2-7|TRBV5-1
CASSSGQRTFYEQYF
>TRBJ2-2|TRBV2
CASSVEGSGELFF
>TRBJ1-2|TRBV18
CASSPQTGEGYTF
>TRBJ2-1|TRBV18
CASSPDREEQFF
>TRBJ2-5|TRBV2
CASSIDSQETQYF